The next 26 T cell receptor beta chains were all read from a single sample in a study of post-analysis software for immune sequencing data (dated by TCRdb to the mid-2010s). Receptors were amplified or captured by PCR. Instrument on record: Illumina HiSeq 2500. To reduce PCR and sequencing biases, unique molecular identifiers were built into the TCR beta cDNA libraries. Using fastp at Q25 and MiXCR, TCRdb reprocessed the public reads and kept productive beta chains. Identical CDR3 proteins give one entry, which carries the most common genes and DNA. Within this sample are 650,000 to 850,000 distinct CDR3 sequences, with roughly 50% of them counted one time only. The ten largest clones add up to approximately 4.3% of the sample. General findings and caveats noted by the study authors: Several TRBV segments, including TRBV5-6, TRBV5-1 and TRBV20-1, were significantly more frequent in patients than controls.

Their specific antigens are unknown. The material sequenced was blood. Receptor source: a girl aged 5-17 years with multiple sclerosis.

The chain recombines TRBV5-1 with TRBJ2-4, with D hard to call. The CDR3 runs 13 residues. CDR1 is SGHRS, CDR2 YFSETQ, per germline. V was cut by 0 bases and J by 10 bases, with 11 bases left in between. For the CDR3, the DNA is TGCGCCAGCAGCTTGGCCGGACGGAGTATTCAGTACTTC. It specifies CASSLAGRSIQYF.

This clonotype has more than one count but fewer than ten. The chain links TRBV29-1 to TRBJ1-5, with D uncertain. The germline V and J ends were trimmed by 4 bases and 0 bases, with 16 bases remaining between them. The germline V gene encodes CDR1 SQVTM and CDR2 ANQGSEA. This CDR3 comprises 16 residues. The DNA for the CDR3 is TGCAGCGTTGGGTCCCCCACGGGAAATAGCAATCAGCCCCAGCATTTT. As protein: CSVGSPTGNSNQPQHF.

Only a few counts were recorded for this clonotype. The genes are TRBV20-1 and TRBJ2-3; D uncertain. The V end was cut by 0 bases, the J end by 4 bases, with 11 bases between. The CDR3 loop spans 14 amino acids. Germline V CDR1 and CDR2: DFQATT, SNEGSKA (reference sequence). As DNA, the CDR3 is TGCAGTGCTAGAGATCCTAAGGATGCAGATACGCAGTATTTT. Protein product: CSARDPKDADTQYF.

The J gene is TRBJ1-5, the V gene TRBV15, with 8 bases aligning to TRBD1. The J segment lost 2 bases and the V segment lost 5 bases, leaving 11 bases of the junction unmatched. Looked up from germline, CDR1 is LNHNV and CDR2 is YYDKDF (reference sequence). The CDR3 covers 17 residues. The CDR3 nucleotides are TGTGCCACCAGCTCCCGGACAGGGCGCTATGGCAATCAGCCCCAGCATTTT. It specifies CATSSRTGRYGNQPQHF.

This clonotype was seen a few times. The chain has TRBV29-1 and TRBJ2-7; D may be TRBD1 (5 bases). Judging by the DNA end, TRBJ2-5 fits better; the J call may be wrong. The CDR3 has 14 residues. Germline V gene data show CDR1 as SQVTM and CDR2 as ANQGSEA. The DNA of the CDR3 is TGCAGCGTTGAACGCGGACAAGGAGAGGAGACCCAGTACTTC. This encodes CSVERGQGEETQYF.

The rearrangement links TRBV27 to TRBJ2-7; 7 nucleotides agree with TRBD1. The ends lost 5 bases at V and 0 bases at J; junction bases unmatched: 10. Germline V CDR1 and CDR2: MNHEY, SMNVEV (reference sequence). The CDR3 sequence is 16 residues long. CDR3 amino acids: CASSLGDSPFSYEQYF. In DNA, the CDR3 is TGTGCCAGCAGTCTAGGGGACAGCCCTTTCTCCTACGAGCAGTACTTC.

V and J are TRBV12-3 or TRBV12-4 and TRBJ2-5, with 10 bases fitting TRBD2. The CDR3 is 15 residues long. The trim removed 3 bases at V and 1 base at J, leaving 2 bases unmatched. The CDR3 DNA reads TGTGCCAGCAGTTTTTCTAGCGGGGGCCAAGAGACCCAGTACTTC. Translated: CASSFSSGGQETQYF.

The chain uses TRBV12-3 or TRBV12-4 and TRBJ2-7; 10 positions match TRBD2. J was trimmed by 4 bases and V by 5 bases; bases with no gene match: 11. The CDR3 spans 16 residues. The CDR3 DNA is TGTGCCAGCAGTCCTAGGGGACCGGGACTAGCGTACGAGCAGTACTTC. Its protein product is CASSPRGPGLAYEQYF.

The chain uses TRBV20-1 and TRBJ2-7; D is perhaps TRBD2 (5 bases). Germline lookup yields CDR1 DFQATT and CDR2 SNEGSKA (reference sequence). Trimming stripped 0 bases from V and 2 bases from J, with 8 bases between. CDR3 length: 13 amino acids. The CDR3 is CSARDPGAYEQYF. CDR3 nucleotide sequence: TGCAGTGCTAGAGATCCCGGGGCCTACGAGCAGTACTTC.

This clonotype was seen repeatedly, ten times or more. This chain uses TRBV12-3 or TRBV12-4 with TRBJ2-1, with TRBD2 matching over 9 bases. Trimming cost V 5 bases and J 3 bases; bases outside gene matches: 8. The CDR3 length is 16 residues. The CDR3: CASSTLAGVHYNEQFF. CDR3 in DNA: TGTGCCAGCAGTACCTTAGCGGGAGTCCACTACAATGAGCAGTTCTTC.

This clonotype was picked up a small number of times. This chain links TRBV20-1 with TRBJ2-5; the D gene could be TRBD1 or TRBD2 (5 bases each). CDR3 length: 15 amino acids. The germline V and J ends were trimmed by 0 bases and 2 bases, with 13 bases remaining between them. The germline CDR1 and CDR2 sequences are DFQATT and SNEGSKA (reference sequence). This CDR3 reads CSARDFERGQETQYF. DNA of the CDR3: TGCAGTGCTAGAGATTTCGAGAGGGGTCAAGAGACCCAGTACTTC.

CDR3 bases: TGTGCCAGCAGCTTAAGCATCCCTGGGGCCAACGTCCTGACTTTC. This codes for CASSLSIPGANVLTF. This chain uses TRBV7-2 with TRBJ2-6; D gene ambiguous. Germline-derived CDR1 and CDR2 are SGHTA and FQGNSA. This CDR3 contains 15 residues. V shed 2 bases and J shed 2 bases, with 7 bases lying between them.

This chain uses TRBV10-3 with TRBJ2-4, with D unresolved. V was trimmed by 8 bases and J by 1 base, leaving 9 bases between them. Germline loops: CDR1 ENHRY, CDR2 SYGVKD. CDR3 length: 13 amino acids. The CDR3 DNA follows: TGTGCCATCGGGATCTCGGCCAAAAACATTCAGTACTTC. Residues: CAIGISAKNIQYF.

This clonotype was detected a few times. This sequence joins TRBV12-3 or TRBV12-4 and TRBJ2-7, with 13 bases aligning to TRBD2. J gave up 2 bases and V 6 bases, and 4 bases lay outside the gene matches. CDR3 size: 15 residues. CDR3 DNA: TGTGCCAGCAGAACCGGGACTAGCGGGACCTACGAGCAGTACTTC. Translating it yields CASRTGTSGTYEQYF.

The J gene is TRBJ2-7, the V gene TRBV12-3 or TRBV12-4, with D perhaps TRBD1 (5 bases). Between the trimmed V and J ends, which lost 3 bases and 5 bases, there was a span of 17 bases. The CDR3 covers 15 residues. The CDR3 sequence: CASSFRARRRDEQYF. The CDR3 DNA reads as TGTGCCAGCAGTTTCAGGGCTCGACGGCGCGACGAGCAGTACTTC.

This chain uses TRBV27 with TRBJ2-3; D is undetermined. Looked up from germline, CDR1 is MNHEY and CDR2 is SMNVEV (reference sequence). The CDR3 runs 15 residues. V dropped 5 bases and J dropped 1 base, with 13 bases sitting between them. The CDR3: CASSPLSVRTDTQYF. The CDR3 DNA follows: TGTGCCAGCAGTCCTCTTTCGGTGCGCACAGATACGCAGTATTTT.

This clonotype was counted a few times. The genes are TRBV15 and TRBJ2-5; no clear D. Germline V CDR1 and CDR2: LNHNV, YYDKDF (reference sequence). The CDR3 sequence is 15 residues long. The ends were cut back, 0 bases at V and 5 bases at J, with 13 bases in the middle. The CDR3 reads CATSRDGVPGETQYF. The CDR3 DNA sequence: TGTGCCACCAGCAGAGATGGAGTTCCCGGGGAGACCCAGTACTTC. Based on the CDR3 plus reference TRBV15 and TRBJ2-5, the full variable domain is DAMVIQNPRYQVTQFGKPVTLSCSQTLNHNVMYWYQQKSSQAPKLLFHYYDKDFNNEADTPDNFQSRRPNTSFCFLDIRSPGLGDTAMYLCATSRDGVPGETQYFGPGTRLLVL.

As DNA, the CDR3 is TGCGCCAGCAGCTTGGCTAGCCCGGGGCCGCTGGCTAATGAAAAACTGTTTTTT. Its protein is CASSLASPGPLANEKLFF. The chain has TRBV5-1 and TRBJ1-4; D is perhaps TRBD1 (5 bases). The length of the CDR3 is 18 residues. CDR1 and CDR2 from the germline V gene are SGHRS and YFSETQ. Trimming took 0 bases from V and 3 from J, leaving 18 bases between them.

The chain couples TRBV9 to TRBJ1-2; D uncertain. Germline assignment: CDR1 SGDLS and CDR2 YYNGEE. Trimming took off 0 bases at V and 6 bases at J, with 12 bases between the two ends. The CDR3 extends over 14 amino acids. The CDR3 spells CASSVGPGVDGYTF. The CDR3 DNA is TGTGCCAGCAGCGTAGGTCCAGGAGTGGATGGCTACACCTTC.

This clonotype was picked up a small number of times. This rearrangement joins TRBV20-1 to TRBJ2-1; TRBD2 might be the D (6 bases). This CDR3 region has 15 residues. Germline CDR1 is DFQATT and CDR2 is SNEGSKA (reference sequence). V shed 6 bases and J shed 1 base, with 16 bases lying between them. This CDR3 is CSADSGLWSYNEQFF. Here the CDR3 DNA reads TGCAGTGCCGATTCGGGACTCTGGTCCTACAATGAGCAGTTCTTC.

V gene TRBV6-2 or TRBV6-3 combines with J gene TRBJ2-1; D is perhaps TRBD2 (6 bases). CDR1 and CDR2 (germline): MNHEY, SVGEGT. V lost 0 bases to trimming and J lost 4 bases, with 10 bases between them. This CDR3 has 15 residues. For the CDR3, the DNA is TGTGCCAGCAGTTACTCGGGAGGCCCGTACAATGAGCAGTTCTTC. Protein sequence: CASSYSGGPYNEQFF.

In this sample, this clonotype turned up a few times. V usage is TRBV7-9 and J usage is TRBJ2-3, with 9 bases lining up with TRBD2. After removal of 5 bases from V and 0 bases from J, the junction contained 9 bases not matched to a gene. The CDR3 has 17 residues. Germline V lookup: CDR1 SEHNR, CDR2 FQNEAQ (reference sequence). Here the CDR3 DNA reads TGTGCCAGCAGCGCGATACTAGCGGGCGGAAGCACAGATACGCAGTATTTT. Translated: CASSAILAGGSTDTQYF.

The CDR3 nucleotides read TGTGCCAGCTCACCACCGGAGCGAGCGGGGGGAAAAGAGACCCAGTACTTC. It is translated as CASSPPERAGGKETQYF. This rearrangement joins TRBV18 to TRBJ2-5; TRBD2 matches 9 bases. The CDR3 runs to 17 residues. Unmatched junction bases numbered 8, after V lost 0 bases and J lost 3 bases. Germline V lookup: CDR1 KGHSH, CDR2 LQKENI.

The J gene is TRBJ1-2, the V gene TRBV20-1; no firm D call. From germline, CDR1 is DFQATT and CDR2 SNEGSKA (reference sequence). The CDR3 length is 15 residues. Trimming took off 0 bases at V and 3 bases at J, with 14 bases between the two ends. This chain's CDR3 is CSARDSAGMYYGYTF. For the CDR3, the DNA is TGCAGTGCTAGAGATTCGGCCGGGATGTACTATGGCTACACCTTC.

The J gene is TRBJ1-2, the V gene TRBV6-2 or TRBV6-3; TRBD1 might be the D (5 bases). The length of the CDR3 is 14 residues. V dropped 0 bases and J dropped 6 bases, with 11 bases sitting between them. Per germline, CDR1 MNHEY and CDR2 SVGEGT. This chain's CDR3 is CASSYSGAGHGYTF. The CDR3 bases are TGTGCCAGCAGTTACTCCGGGGCAGGCCATGGCTACACCTTC.

V gene TRBV6-1 combines with J gene TRBJ2-1; the D is unclear. The CDR3 loop spans 12 amino acids. The V end was cut by 7 bases, the J end by 4 bases, with 8 bases between. The V gene's germline CDR1 is MNHNS and CDR2 SASEGT. The CDR3 nucleotides are TGTGCCAGCATTACTTCTTACAATGAGCAGTTCTTC. Amino acids: CASITSYNEQFF.